Detailed here is one T cell receptor (beta chain). The specificity of this receptor is unknown. No qualities accompany the bases; no much larger clone lies one base away. These data are taken from a study of a mutant IDH1 vaccine in newly diagnosed glioma (dated by TCRdb to the early 2020s). In terms of the full investigation: Across visits V03 through V10, patients got a total of eight vaccinations, given in weeks 1, 3, 5, 7, 11, 15, 19 and 23. Vaccination was initiated 4-6 weeks after radiotherapy alone, or concurrently with temozolomide cycles in the chemotherapy-containing groups. Of the roughly 30 treated patients, around 62% were male and approximately 40% were female, and a mean age of roughly 37 years was recorded. Before enrollment, most patients had been given radiochemotherapy with temozolomide as standard therapy, while the rest had received either radiotherapy alone or temozolomide alone. Peripheral blood was drawn at six visits: V03 (baseline), V05, V07, V10, V12 and V13. Longitudinal TCRB deep sequencing was performed for roughly 27 treated patients wherever samples were available for exploratory analyses. Points the paper makes about the study in general: Across multiple MHC alleles, vaccine-induced immune responses were seen in around 94% of patients. Availability determined which PBMC samples were chosen for TCRB deep sequencing. No apparent relationship was observed between pseudoprogression and alterations in the top peripheral T cell clonotypes detected by TCRB sequencing. The authors noted that analyses of patient blood samples could not be reproduced because of sample limitations.

The time point label, as the study defines it: week 11, during vaccination. Each vaccine dose was 300 ug of a 20-mer mutant IDH1 peptide in Montanide, given subcutaneously with topical imiquimod. Donors had newly diagnosed WHO grade 3 or 4 IDH1-mutant astrocytomas with loss of nuclear ATRX. The samples were drawn from NOA16, a multicentre, single-arm, open-label phase I trial in Germany that tested a mutant IDH1 peptide vaccine in humans for the first time. Genomic DNA for TCRB sequencing was extracted from EDTA blood using the DNeasy Blood and Tissue Kit. The CDR3 covers 13 residues, taking in both the cysteine and the phenylalanine. This entry keeps only the CDR3 DNA: 39 bases, framed from base 1. Cut back by 2 bases and 7 bases, the V and J ends lie 12 bases apart. From the germline V gene (reference sequence), CDR1 is MNHEY and CDR2 is SMNVEV. The protocol used for the library was the immunoSEQ multiplex PCR assay. Rearranged TCR beta chain sequences were amplified using the hsTCRB Kit according to the manufacturer's protocol. TCRB libraries were sequenced on an Illumina MiSeq. As for how the authors treated the data: The kit vendor's proprietary platform handled demultiplexing, trimming and gene mapping. TCRdb re-hosts the immuneACCESS table, in-frame sequences only. Its copies lack some clones; in the studies checked, an unresolved V gene accounts for under half of them, and the cause for the rest is not known. D and trimming come from the DNA, and the V and J calls and clone size come from that table. In this sample the table shows roughly 62,000 clones, 70% to 90% of which occur a single time. 1.5% to 2% of the sample lies in the top ten.

In this chain, TRBV27 is recombined with TRBJ2-7, and possibly TRBD2, on 6 matching bases. The receptor comes from a man aged 35 to 55 with glioma. The specimen comprised PBMCs, sampled from a glioma patient whose treatment included an IDH1 peptide vaccine. The bases read TGTGCCAGCAGTTTAGTTGAAGGAGGGGAGCAGTACTTC. It is translated as CASSLVEGGEQYF.